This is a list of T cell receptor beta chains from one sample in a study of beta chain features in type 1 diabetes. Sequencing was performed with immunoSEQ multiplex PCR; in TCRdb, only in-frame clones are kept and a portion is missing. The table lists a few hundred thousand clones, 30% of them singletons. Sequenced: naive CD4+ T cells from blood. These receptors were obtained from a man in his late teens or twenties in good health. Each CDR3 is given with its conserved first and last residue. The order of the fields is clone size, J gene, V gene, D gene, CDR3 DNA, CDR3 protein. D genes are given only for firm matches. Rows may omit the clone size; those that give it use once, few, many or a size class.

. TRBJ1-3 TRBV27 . TGTGCCAGCCGACCAACAGGCTCTTCTGGAAACACCATATATTTT CASRPTGSSGNTIYF
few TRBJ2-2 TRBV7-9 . TGTGCCAGCAGCTTCTTGGTGGCAACCGGGGAGCTGTTTTTT CASSFLVATGELFF
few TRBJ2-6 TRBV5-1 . TGCGCCAGCAGGACCAATCCCTCTGGGGCCAACGTCCTGACTTTC CASRTNPSGANVLTF
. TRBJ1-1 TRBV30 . TGTGCCTGGAGTGTCGGCAGGGGGAACACTGAAGCTTTCTTT CAWSVGRGNTEAFF
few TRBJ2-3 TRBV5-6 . TGTGCCAGCAGCTACACAGGGACCGGTACGCAGTATTTT CASSYTGTGTQYF
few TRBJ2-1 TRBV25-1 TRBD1 TGTGCCAGCAGTGACCCCGGGACAGGGGGATACAATGAGCAGTTCTTC CASSDPGTGGYNEQFF
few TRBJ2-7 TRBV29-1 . TGCAGCGTTGTTGTTCGACCTAGCTCCTACGAGCAGTACTTC CSVVVRPSSYEQYF
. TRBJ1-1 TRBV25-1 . TGTGCCAGCAGTGAGTCGCTCGCCGGGAACACTGAAGCTTTCTTT CASSESLAGNTEAFF
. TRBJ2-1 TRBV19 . TGTGCCAGTAGTATGGATCCGAGCTCCTACAATGAGCAGTTCTTC CASSMDPSSYNEQFF
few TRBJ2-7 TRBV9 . TGTGCCAGCAGCTCACACCCAAACTTCTACGAGCAGTACTTC CASSSHPNFYEQYF
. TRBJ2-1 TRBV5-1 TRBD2 TGCGCCAGCAGCTTGGCAGGTGTGGGACTAGCGGGAGTTGGAGGTCCCAATGAGCAGTTCTTC CASSLAGVGLAGVGGPNEQFF
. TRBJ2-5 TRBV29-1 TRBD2 TGCAGCGTTGCAAGATGGCCAGCGGGGAAAGAGACCCAGTACTTC CSVARWPAGKETQYF
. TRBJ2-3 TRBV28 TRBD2 TGTGCCAGCAGTATACTAGCGGACCCTAGCACAGATACGCAGTATTTT CASSILADPSTDTQYF
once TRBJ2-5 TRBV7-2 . TGTGCCAGCAGCTTAGAGGGGCGTAGAGAGACCCAGTACTTC CASSLEGRRETQYF
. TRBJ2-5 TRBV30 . TGTGCCTGGAGTTCTTTGGACTACCCAAGGGAGACCCAGTACTTC CAWSSLDYPRETQYF
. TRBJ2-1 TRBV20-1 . TGCAGTGCTAGTCAACTGGATGAGCAGTTCTTC CSASQLDEQFF
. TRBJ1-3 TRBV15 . TGTGCCACCAGCAGAGATCCGGACGGAAACACCATATATTTT CATSRDPDGNTIYF
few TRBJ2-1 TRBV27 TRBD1 TGTGCCAGCAGTAGGACAGGGCGAAATGAGCAGTTCTTC CASSRTGRNEQFF
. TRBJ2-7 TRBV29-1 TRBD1 TGCAGCGTTGCTAGGACAGGGGGCTACGAGCAGTACTTC CSVARTGGYEQYF
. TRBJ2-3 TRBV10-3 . TGTGCCATCAGTGCCGCTTGGGGTGGTGTCACAGATACGCAGTATTTT CAISAAWGGVTDTQYF
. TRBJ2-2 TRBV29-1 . TGCAGCGTTAGCCTCTGGGTCCCCGGGGAGCTGTTTTTT CSVSLWVPGELFF
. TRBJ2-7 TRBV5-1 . TGCGCCAGCAGCTTGGCCCAGACGGGGGCCTACGAGCAGTACTTC CASSLAQTGAYEQYF
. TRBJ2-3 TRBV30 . TGTGCCTGGAGCGAATTCGCTTGGATACGAAGTAGCACAGATACGCAGTATTTT CAWSEFAWIRSSTDTQYF
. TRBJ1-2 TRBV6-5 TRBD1 TGTGCCAGCAGTTACCGGACAGGCTATGGCTACACCTTC CASSYRTGYGYTF